This T cell receptor (beta chain) was identified in a study of blood T cell repertoires in COVID-19. Study information: Researchers got acute and convalescent COVID-19 samples from the United States, Italy and Spain. PBMCs, B-cell-depleted T cells, or T cells provided the cDNA or gDNA that made up the material.

Participants reported their clinical history, and cohort assignment relied on those reports. Per germline, CDR1 GTSNPN and CDR2 SVGIG (reference sequence). The CDR3 covers 13 residues. The V and J ends lost 2 bases and 5 bases respectively, with 10 bases between them. Per the study methods: Reference gene primer amplification gave nucleated cell count estimates. Generated by immunoSEQ multiplex PCR, the TCRdb table keeps only in-frame clones and is missing some. V and J calls plus clone size are reproduced from that table; the DNA served to infer D and trimming. The sample lists over 150,000 clones; about 90% were seen once.

This chain joins TRBV30 and TRBJ2-1; D is undetermined. The sequenced material came from PBMCs or T cells enriched from blood (not recorded which). The TCR was taken from a woman between 45 and 60 years old who had recovered from COVID-19. The DNA for the CDR3 is TGTGCCTGGAGTCCGACTGGAAACAATGAGCAGTTCTTC. This sequence encodes CAWSPTGNNEQFF.